The 32 T cell receptor beta chains reported below all come from one sample, sequenced in a study of T-cell memory formation after mild COVID-19. From the 5' RACE reads, TCRdb called clonotypes with MiXCR, one entry per CDR3 protein. The sample holds approximately 250,000 distinct CDR3 sequences, 16% seen once. The sequencing input was PBMCs or a T cell subset sorted from them (not recorded which). The receptors derive from a man aged 18 to 29 who had mild COVID-19 (a few samples of this study predate the infection). Cell type and time point are not known.

The chain has TRBV25-1 and TRBJ2-1; TRBD2 is a possible D gene (6 bases). Germline CDR1 MGHDK, CDR2 SYGVNS. V was trimmed by 1 base and J by 6 bases, leaving 10 bases between them. The CDR3 sequence is 14 residues long. For the CDR3, the DNA is TGTGCCAGCAGTGAATGGGAGGCCGGCAATGAGCAGTTCTTC. Its protein is CASSEWEAGNEQFF.

This clonotype was seen more than once but under ten times. The gene calls are TRBV20-1 and TRBJ2-3; no reliable D call. CDR3 size: 14 residues. The germline V gene encodes CDR1 DFQATT and CDR2 SNEGSKA (reference sequence). Trimming shortened V by 0 bases and J by 4 bases, and 11 bases separated the two germline ends. The CDR3 sequence: CSARDVIGSDTQYF. The CDR3 region has the DNA TGCAGTGCTAGAGACGTAATCGGGTCAGATACGCAGTATTTT.

This clonotype was counted only a few times. The chain recombines TRBV7-6 with TRBJ1-4; D uncertain. The CDR3 covers 13 residues. V was cut by 1 base and J by 13 bases, with 13 bases left in between. CDR1 is SGHVS, CDR2 FNYEAQ, per germline. CDR3 bases: TGTGCCAGCAGCTTAGAGCGGCACTCATCACTGTTTTTT. It yields the protein CASSLERHSSLFF.

This clonotype has only a few counts. The chain links TRBV19 to TRBJ2-1; 8 positions match TRBD2. Trimming took 5 bases from V and 6 from J; bases not matched to a gene: 9. The CDR3 extends over 15 amino acids. Germline assignment: CDR1 LNHDA and CDR2 SQIVND (reference sequence). In DNA form, the CDR3 reads TGTGCCAGTAGTTCCCGGACTAGCTGGAGCAATGAGCAGTTCTTC. This codes for CASSSRTSWSNEQFF.

This chain links TRBV6-5 with TRBJ1-2; possibly TRBD1 for D (6 bases). CDR1 and CDR2 (germline): MNHEY, SVGAGI. This CDR3 is 13 amino acids long. V was trimmed by 5 bases and J by 8 bases, leaving 15 bases between them. The CDR3 DNA sequence: TGTGCCAGCAGTCTCGTGCAGGGGAACGGCTACACCTTC. Its protein is CASSLVQGNGYTF.

The chain is built from TRBV12-3 or TRBV12-4 and TRBJ2-1; 7 positions match TRBD1. The V segment lost 5 bases and the J segment 8 bases; nucleotides outside the gene matches: 15. The CDR3 has 16 amino acids. CDR3 nucleotides: TGTGCCAGCAGTCCAACAGGGGCTGTCACGATCGATGAGCAGTTCTTC. Its protein product is CASSPTGAVTIDEQFF.

The chain joins TRBV4-2 to TRBJ1-1; no firm D call. This CDR3 has 20 residues. CDR1 and CDR2 (germline): LGHNA, YNFKEQ. Trimming removed 1 base at V and 1 base at J, with 25 bases between. The CDR3 bases are TGTGCCAGCAGCCAAGGTGGCAGCCGAGGATACCTTGGACCGAACACTGAAGCTTTCTTT. The encoded protein is CASSQGGSRGYLGPNTEAFF.

Many counts were recorded for this clonotype. The chain has TRBV6-6 and TRBJ2-2, with D possibly matching TRBD2 (6 bases). The CDR3 covers 15 residues. Trimming cost V 5 bases and J 0 bases, with 10 bases left between them. CDR1 is MNHNY and CDR2 is SVGAGI in the germline V gene (reference sequence). The CDR3 DNA follows: TGTGCCAGCAGTGCTCTAGCGTCGAACACCGGGGAGCTGTTTTTT. It yields the protein CASSALASNTGELFF.

This chain connects TRBV6-5 to TRBJ2-3; TRBD2 aligns across 9 bases. Trimming removed 5 bases from V and 8 bases from J; junction bases left unmatched: 20. The CDR3 contains 18 residues. Per germline, CDR1 MNHEY and CDR2 SVGAGI. In DNA, the CDR3 is TGTGCCAGCAGTGGGACTAGCAACTCACCTCGGCCTGCGGGTACGCAGTATTTT. Its translation: CASSGTSNSPRPAGTQYF.

This clonotype was seen more than once but under ten times. V usage is TRBV27 and J usage is TRBJ1-5, with no clear D. The V gene lost 2 bases and the J gene lost 4 bases, with 6 bases spanning the gap. CDR1 and CDR2 (germline): MNHEY, SMNVEV (reference sequence). The CDR3 is made up of 13 amino acids. The CDR3 is CASSLNRNQPQHF. Here the CDR3 DNA reads TGTGCCAGCAGTTTAAACAGAAATCAGCCCCAGCATTTT.

This clonotype was seen only a few times. The V call is TRBV5-1, the J call TRBJ1-2, with D perhaps matching TRBD1 (5 bases). Between the trimmed V and J ends, which lost 0 bases and 7 bases, there was a span of 13 bases. CDR3 length: 14 residues. Germline loops: CDR1 SGHRS, CDR2 YFSETQ. Here the CDR3 DNA reads TGCGCCAGCAGCTTGGACGTCGGGGCTGCTGGCTACACCTTC. It is translated as CASSLDVGAAGYTF.

This clonotype has a handful of counts. CDR3 protein: CASSEMENTEAFF. The CDR3 DNA follows: TGCGCCAGCAGCGAGATGGAGAACACTGAAGCTTTCTTT. This chain connects TRBV5-1 to TRBJ1-1; D not certain. V lost 4 bases and J lost 1, with 8 bases in between. Germline CDR1 reads SGHRS; CDR2 reads YFSETQ. The CDR3 is 13 residues long.

The sample holds a few counts of this clonotype. The J gene is TRBJ2-1, the V gene TRBV10-2, with 9 bases fitting TRBD2. The CDR3 totals 15 residues. Germline lookup yields CDR1 WSHSY and CDR2 SAAADI. The ends lost 6 bases at V and 4 bases at J; junction bases unmatched: 7. The CDR3 DNA is TGCGCCAGCAGCTCCGGCAGCGGGGGGTACAATGAGCAGTTCTTC. Translated: CASSSGSGGYNEQFF.

The chain recombines TRBV5-1 with TRBJ2-3, with 7 bases matching TRBD2. Trimming removed 3 bases from V and 2 bases from J; junction bases left unmatched: 6. Per the germline V gene, CDR1 is SGHRS and CDR2 is YFSETQ. The CDR3 is 15 residues long. This CDR3 is CASSSSGADTDTQYF. The CDR3 bases are TGCGCCAGCAGCTCCAGCGGGGCGGACACAGATACGCAGTATTTT.

The sample holds a few counts of this clonotype. The rearrangement links TRBV10-3 to TRBJ1-1, with D tentatively TRBD1 (5 bases). V dropped 6 bases and J dropped 4 bases, with 24 bases sitting between them. There are 17 residues in the CDR3. CDR1 ENHRY and CDR2 SYGVKD come from the germline V gene. In DNA, the CDR3 is TGTGCCATCAGAACCCTGACAAAGGCAGGGCGCGGCACTGAAGCTTTCTTT. Amino acid sequence: CAIRTLTKAGRGTEAFF.

This clonotype was seen at least ten times. CDR3: CASSTRGSPPNEQFF. In DNA, the CDR3 is TGTGCCAGCAGTACAAGGGGCTCTCCCCCCAATGAGCAGTTCTTC. The chain employs TRBV12-3 or TRBV12-4 and TRBJ2-1; weak D call: TRBD1 (5 bases). This CDR3 contains 15 residues. Trimming removed 5 bases at V and 6 bases at J, with 17 bases between.

This clonotype was seen a handful of times. V is TRBV11-2 and J is TRBJ2-7; TRBD1 might be the D (6 bases). The germline V gene encodes CDR1 SGHAT and CDR2 FQNNGV. The CDR3 runs to 13 residues. Trimming left V 5 bases short and J 3 bases short, with 11 bases between. The CDR3 here is CASSPTGYYEQYF. For the CDR3, the DNA is TGTGCCAGCAGCCCAACAGGGTACTACGAGCAGTACTTC.

The table lists this clonotype with a few counts. This sequence joins TRBV6-1 and TRBJ1-5, with D possibly TRBD1 on 5 matching bases. V lost 4 bases and J 4 bases, leaving 11 bases between the germline ends. Germline assignment: CDR1 MNHNS and CDR2 SASEGT. This CDR3 region has 14 residues. The CDR3 sequence: CASSGGFSNQPQHF. CDR3 bases: TGTGCCAGCAGTGGGGGGTTCTCTAATCAGCCCCAGCATTTT.

This clonotype occurred a few times. The chain recombines TRBV5-6 with TRBJ2-5; weak D call: TRBD1 (5 bases). CDR1 and CDR2 from the germline V gene are SGHDT and YYEEEE. This CDR3 comprises 16 residues. V was cut by 1 base and J by 4 bases, with 17 bases left in between. The CDR3 protein is CASSLLLEKRGETQYF. The CDR3 DNA follows: TGTGCCAGCAGCTTGCTCCTGGAAAAAAGGGGAGAGACCCAGTACTTC.

The CDR3 reads CASSYNGQGDTQYF. The CDR3 bases are TGTGCCAGCAGTTATAACGGACAGGGCGATACGCAGTATTTT. The chain employs TRBV6-5 and TRBJ2-3; 8 bases align to TRBD1. Trimming cost V 3 bases and J 6 bases; bases outside gene matches: 5. This CDR3 is built from 14 residues. Per germline, CDR1 MNHEY and CDR2 SVGAGI.

This clonotype was observed once. The J gene is TRBJ2-7, the V gene TRBV11-2, with D possibly being TRBD1 (5 bases). This CDR3 is built from 14 residues. The germline CDR1 and CDR2 sequences are SGHAT and FQNNGV. Trimming removed 6 bases at V and 3 bases at J, with 15 bases between. The CDR3 sequence: CASSPTPGYYEQYF. The CDR3 region has the DNA TGTGCCAGCAGTCCCACCCCAGGGTACTACGAGCAGTACTTC.

This clonotype was seen a handful of times. The rearrangement links TRBV10-3 to TRBJ2-5; 7 nucleotides match TRBD1. CDR3 length equals 11 residues. The V gene's germline CDR1 is ENHRY and CDR2 SYGVKD. Trimming removed 6 bases from V and 5 bases from J; junction bases left unmatched: 0. For the CDR3, the DNA is TGTGCCATCAGGACAGGGGAGACCCAGTACTTC. It is translated as CAIRTGETQYF.

The J gene is TRBJ1-6, the V gene TRBV7-2, with D possibly TRBD1 on 6 matching bases. V shed 6 bases and J shed 10 bases, with 10 bases lying between them. The length of the CDR3 is 12 residues. Germline-derived CDR1 and CDR2 are SGHTA and FQGNSA. The CDR3: CASRGGRSPLHF. The CDR3, as DNA: TGTGCCAGCAGAGGGGGGAGATCACCCCTCCACTTT.

This clonotype was detected ten times or more. V gene TRBV12-3 or TRBV12-4 combines with J gene TRBJ2-3; D gene uncertain. V gave up 3 bases and J gave up 0 bases, with 10 bases separating them. The CDR3 has 15 residues. In DNA form, the CDR3 reads TGTGCCAGCAGTTTCGAAGGGCTCAGCACAGATACGCAGTATTTT. It is translated as CASSFEGLSTDTQYF.

This clonotype was found a few times. V usage is TRBV4-3 and J usage is TRBJ1-1, with D perhaps TRBD1 (5 bases). Germline CDR1 is LGHNA and CDR2 is YSLEER. The CDR3 runs to 14 residues. Trimming left V 3 bases short and J 3 bases short, with 11 bases between. In DNA form, the CDR3 reads TGCGCCAGCAGCCACAGGGAAAAGGACACTGAAGCTTTCTTT. Translated: CASSHREKDTEAFF.

This clonotype occurred many times. The gene calls are TRBV27 and TRBJ2-3; TRBD1 agrees at 7 bases. With V trimmed by 4 bases and J by 4 bases, 8 bases remained unmatched. There are 15 residues in the CDR3. CDR1 is MNHEY, CDR2 SMNVEV, per germline (reference sequence). CDR3 protein: CASSSPFDRADTQYF. CDR3 DNA sequence: TGTGCCAGCAGTTCTCCGTTCGACAGGGCAGATACGCAGTATTTT.

This chain uses TRBV9 with TRBJ1-2; 9 bases line up with TRBD1. Germline CDR1 SGDLS, CDR2 YYNGEE. V trimming: 3 bases; J trimming: 5 bases; junction bases outside the gene matches: 8. The CDR3 is 15 residues long. In DNA, the CDR3 is TGTGCCAGCAGCGCCCAACAGGGGGCCAAGTATGGCTACACCTTC. Translating it yields CASSAQQGAKYGYTF.

The V call is TRBV10-2, the J call TRBJ1-3, with D unresolved. Deletions cut 3 bases from V and 0 bases from J, with 12 bases between. The CDR3 consists of 16 residues. Germline CDR1 is WSHSY and CDR2 is SAAADI. CDR3 nucleotide sequence: TGCGCCAGCAGTGACTTAGGACCCATCTCTGGAAACACCATATATTTT. It codes for CASSDLGPISGNTIYF.

In this sample, this clonotype turned up many times. The CDR3 DNA sequence: TGTGCCAGCAGTACTACGGGACGGACGACAGATACGCAGTATTTT. As protein: CASSTTGRTTDTQYF. V usage is TRBV6-5 and J usage is TRBJ2-3; either TRBD1 or TRBD2 may supply D (5 bases each). This CDR3 spans 15 amino acids. V was cut by 5 bases and J by 3 bases, with 15 bases left in between. The V gene's germline CDR1 is MNHEY and CDR2 SVGAGI.

This clonotype was seen a handful of times. V is TRBV19 and J is TRBJ2-6; 7 nucleotides agree with TRBD1. Trimming at V came to 7 bases and at J to 2 bases, leaving 5 bases not matched to a gene. The germline gives CDR1 LNHDA, CDR2 SQIVND (reference sequence). This CDR3 comprises 15 residues. The CDR3 loop is CASNDDRAGANVLTF. As DNA, the CDR3 is TGTGCCAGTAACGATGACAGGGCTGGGGCCAACGTCCTGACTTTC.

This chain joins TRBV12-3 or TRBV12-4 and TRBJ2-5; D not certain. The CDR3 is 12 residues long. Deletions cut 7 bases from V and 2 bases from J, with 8 bases between. CDR3 loop: CASTLNQETQYF. The CDR3 coding sequence is TGTGCCAGCACCCTAAATCAAGAGACCCAGTACTTC.

V is TRBV5-1 and J is TRBJ2-7; TRBD1 matches at 7 bases. The CDR3 is made up of 14 amino acids. Germline values: CDR1 SGHRS, CDR2 YFSETQ. V shed 5 bases, J shed 2 bases, and the junction held 7 bases outside the gene matches. CDR3 bases: TGCGCCAGCAGGGAAGGGACAGCAACCTACGAGCAGTACGTC. Amino acid sequence: CASREGTATYEQYV.